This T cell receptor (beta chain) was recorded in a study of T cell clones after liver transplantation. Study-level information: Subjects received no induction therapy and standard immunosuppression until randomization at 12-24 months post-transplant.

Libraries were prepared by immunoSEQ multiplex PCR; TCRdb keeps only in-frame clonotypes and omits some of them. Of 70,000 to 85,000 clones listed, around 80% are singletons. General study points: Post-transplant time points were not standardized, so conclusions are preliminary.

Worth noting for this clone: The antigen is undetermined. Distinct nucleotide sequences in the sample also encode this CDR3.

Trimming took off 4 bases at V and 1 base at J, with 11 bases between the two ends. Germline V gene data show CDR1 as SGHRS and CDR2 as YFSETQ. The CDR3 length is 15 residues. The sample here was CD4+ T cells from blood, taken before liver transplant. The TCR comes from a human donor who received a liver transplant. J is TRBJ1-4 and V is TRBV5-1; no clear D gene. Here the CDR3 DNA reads TGCGCCAGCAGCCCTGGGCGGGGAACTAATGAAAAACTGTTTTTT. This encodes CASSPGRGTNEKLFF.